This note documents a single T cell receptor beta chain sequence. Its target is not known. The table came from immunoSEQ multiplex PCR; TCRdb's copy has only in-frame clones and leaves some out. This table holds under 2.5 million clones, under 95% found once. CDR1 SEHNR and CDR2 FQNEAQ come from the germline V gene (reference sequence). The CDR3 loop spans 15 amino acids. The germline V and J ends were trimmed by 5 bases and 2 bases, with 10 bases remaining between them. This entry is derived from a study of shared clonotypes between healthy human individuals. Study-level points and caveats: Clonotype sharing across a few donors was observed for around 5% of naive CD4 clonotypes.

V is TRBV7-9 and J is TRBJ2-6; possible D gene TRBD1, 6 bases. This receptor was identified in a man aged 18 to 30 in good health. Some clones in this sample may be carry-over from other donors' samples. Sequences were obtained from naive CD4+ T cells from PBMCs. Subset meaning: CD45RA+ positively selected. CDR3 protein: CASSADRPGANVLTF. In DNA form, the CDR3 reads TGTGCCAGCAGCGCAGACAGGCCTGGGGCCAACGTCCTGACTTTC.